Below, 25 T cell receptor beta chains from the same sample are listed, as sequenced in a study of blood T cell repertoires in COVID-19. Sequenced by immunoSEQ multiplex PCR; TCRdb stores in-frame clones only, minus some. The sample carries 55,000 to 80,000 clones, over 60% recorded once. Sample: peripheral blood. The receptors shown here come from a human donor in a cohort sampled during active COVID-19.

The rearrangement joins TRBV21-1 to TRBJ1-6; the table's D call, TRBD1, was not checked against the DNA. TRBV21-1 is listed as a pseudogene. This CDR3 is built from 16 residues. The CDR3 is CASSKETGTGVSPLHF. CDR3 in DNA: TGTGCCAGCAGCAAAGAGACCGGGACAGGGGTTTCACCCCTCCACTTT.

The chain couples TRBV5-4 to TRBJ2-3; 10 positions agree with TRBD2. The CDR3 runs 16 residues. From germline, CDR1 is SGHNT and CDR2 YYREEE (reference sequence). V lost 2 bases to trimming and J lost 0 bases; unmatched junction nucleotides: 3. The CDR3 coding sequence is TGTGCCAGCAGCTTCAAAGCGGGGGGGAGCACAGATACGCAGTATTTT. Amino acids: CASSFKAGGSTDTQYF.

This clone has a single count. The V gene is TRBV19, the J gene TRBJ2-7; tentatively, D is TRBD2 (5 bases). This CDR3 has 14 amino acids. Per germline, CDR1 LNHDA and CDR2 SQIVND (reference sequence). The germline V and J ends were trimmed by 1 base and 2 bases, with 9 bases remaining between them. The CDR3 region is CASSIGGSAYEQYF. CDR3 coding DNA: TGTGCCAGTAGTATAGGAGGGAGTGCCTACGAGCAGTACTTC.

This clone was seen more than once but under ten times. CDR3 amino acids: CASSQGVGDSNQPQHF. In DNA form, the CDR3 reads TGTGCCAGCAGCCAAGGGGTCGGGGATAGCAATCAGCCCCAGCATTTT. The J gene is TRBJ1-5, the V gene TRBV4-2; no definite D call. The CDR3 extends over 16 amino acids. V lost 1 base and J lost 0, with 10 bases in between. Germline loops: CDR1 LGHNA, CDR2 YNFKEQ.

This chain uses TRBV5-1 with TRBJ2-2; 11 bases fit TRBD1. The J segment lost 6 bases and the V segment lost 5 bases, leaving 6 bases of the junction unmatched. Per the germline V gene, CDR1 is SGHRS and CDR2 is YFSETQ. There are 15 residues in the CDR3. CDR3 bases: TGCGCCAGCAGATATGGACAGGGGGCAGCCGGGGAGCTGTTTTTT. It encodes CASRYGQGAAGELFF.

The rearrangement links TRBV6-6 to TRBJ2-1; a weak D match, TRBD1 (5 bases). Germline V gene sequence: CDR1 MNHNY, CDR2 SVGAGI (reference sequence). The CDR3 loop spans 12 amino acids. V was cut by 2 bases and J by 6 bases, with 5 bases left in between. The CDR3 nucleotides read TGTGCCAGCAGTTACGGGGCCAATGAGCAGTTCTTC. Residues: CASSYGANEQFF.

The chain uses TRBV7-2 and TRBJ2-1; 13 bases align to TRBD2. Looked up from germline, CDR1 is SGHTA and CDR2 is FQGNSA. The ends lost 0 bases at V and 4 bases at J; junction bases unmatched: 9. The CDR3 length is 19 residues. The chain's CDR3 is CASSLAELEGLAGYNEQFF. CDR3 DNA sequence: TGTGCCAGCAGCTTAGCAGAGTTGGAGGGACTAGCGGGGTACAATGAGCAGTTCTTC.

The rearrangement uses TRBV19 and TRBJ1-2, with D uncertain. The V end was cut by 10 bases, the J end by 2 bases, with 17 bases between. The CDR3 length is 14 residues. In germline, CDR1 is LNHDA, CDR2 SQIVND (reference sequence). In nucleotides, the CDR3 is TGTGCCACTCTGCGGAACGGTGAAAACTATGGCTACACCTTC. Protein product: CATLRNGENYGYTF.

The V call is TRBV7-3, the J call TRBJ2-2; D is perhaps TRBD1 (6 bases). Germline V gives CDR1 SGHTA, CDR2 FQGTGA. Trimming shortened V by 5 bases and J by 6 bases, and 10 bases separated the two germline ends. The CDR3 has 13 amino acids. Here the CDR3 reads CASSRTDAGELFF. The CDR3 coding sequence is TGTGCCAGCAGCAGGACAGATGCCGGGGAGCTGTTTTTT.

CDR3 in amino acids: CASSQALAGGPGKTQYF. CDR3 bases: TGCGCCAGCAGCCAAGCCCTAGCGGGGGGGCCTGGGAAGACCCAGTACTTC. The rearrangement uses TRBV4-1 and TRBJ2-5; 12 nucleotides line up with TRBD2. This CDR3 has 17 residues. CDR1 is MGHRA and CDR2 is YSYEKL in the germline V gene. The J segment lost 6 bases and the V segment lost 1 base, leaving 9 bases of the junction unmatched.

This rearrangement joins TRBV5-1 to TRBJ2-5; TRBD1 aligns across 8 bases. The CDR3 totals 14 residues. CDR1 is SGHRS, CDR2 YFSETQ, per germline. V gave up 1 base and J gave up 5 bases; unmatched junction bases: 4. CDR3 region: CASSLLAGGETQYF. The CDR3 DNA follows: TGCGCCAGCAGCTTGCTGGCAGGGGGCGAGACCCAGTACTTC.

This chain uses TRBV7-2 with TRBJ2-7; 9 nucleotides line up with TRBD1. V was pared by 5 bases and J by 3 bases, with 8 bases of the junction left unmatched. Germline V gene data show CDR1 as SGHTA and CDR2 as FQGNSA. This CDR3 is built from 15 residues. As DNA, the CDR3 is TGTGCCAGCAGCCAAACCGGGACAGGGAACTACGAGCAGTACTTC. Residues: CASSQTGTGNYEQYF.

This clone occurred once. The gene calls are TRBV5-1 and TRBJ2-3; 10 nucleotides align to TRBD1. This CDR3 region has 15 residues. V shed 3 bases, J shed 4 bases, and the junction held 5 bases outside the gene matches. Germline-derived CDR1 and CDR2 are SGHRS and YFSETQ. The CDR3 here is CASSSTGGSSDTQYF. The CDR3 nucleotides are TGCGCCAGCAGCTCGACAGGGGGCAGTTCAGATACGCAGTATTTT.

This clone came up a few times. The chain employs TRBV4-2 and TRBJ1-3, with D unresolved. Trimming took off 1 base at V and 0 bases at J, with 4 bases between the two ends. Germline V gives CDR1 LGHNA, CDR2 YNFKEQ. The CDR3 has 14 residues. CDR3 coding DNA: TGTGCCAGCAGCCAAGGGAGCTCTGGAAACACCATATATTTT. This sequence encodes CASSQGSSGNTIYF.

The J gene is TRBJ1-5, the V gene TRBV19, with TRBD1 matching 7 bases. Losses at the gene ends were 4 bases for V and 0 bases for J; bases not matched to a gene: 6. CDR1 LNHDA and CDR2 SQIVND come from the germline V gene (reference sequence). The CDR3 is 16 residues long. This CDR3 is CASSTTGANSNQPQHF. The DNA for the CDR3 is TGTGCCAGTAGTACTACAGGGGCAAATAGCAATCAGCCCCAGCATTTT.

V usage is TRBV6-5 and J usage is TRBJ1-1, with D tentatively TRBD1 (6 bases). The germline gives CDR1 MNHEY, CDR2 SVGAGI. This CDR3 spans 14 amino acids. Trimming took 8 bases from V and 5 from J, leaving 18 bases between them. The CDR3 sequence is CASCKDRQGTEAFF. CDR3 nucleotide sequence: TGTGCCAGCTGCAAAGACAGGCAAGGTACTGAAGCTTTCTTT.

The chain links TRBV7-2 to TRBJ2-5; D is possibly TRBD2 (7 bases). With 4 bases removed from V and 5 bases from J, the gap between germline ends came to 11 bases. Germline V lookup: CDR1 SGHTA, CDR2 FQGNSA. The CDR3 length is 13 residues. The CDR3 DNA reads TGTGCCAGCAGCTACGGGGGGCGTGAGACCCAGTACTTC. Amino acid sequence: CASSYGGRETQYF. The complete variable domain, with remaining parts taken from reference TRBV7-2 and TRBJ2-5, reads GAGVSQSPSNKVTEKGKDVELRCDPISGHTALYWYRQSLGQGLEFLIYFQGNSAPDKSGLPSDRFSAERTGGSVSTLTIQRTQQEDSAVYLCASSYGGRETQYFGPGTRLLVL.

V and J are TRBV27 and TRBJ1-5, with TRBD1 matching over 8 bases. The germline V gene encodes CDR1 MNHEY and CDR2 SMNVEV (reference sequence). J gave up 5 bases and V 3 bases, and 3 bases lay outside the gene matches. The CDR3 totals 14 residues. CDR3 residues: CASSFQGADQPQHF. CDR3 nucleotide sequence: TGTGCCAGCAGTTTTCAGGGGGCGGATCAGCCCCAGCATTTT.

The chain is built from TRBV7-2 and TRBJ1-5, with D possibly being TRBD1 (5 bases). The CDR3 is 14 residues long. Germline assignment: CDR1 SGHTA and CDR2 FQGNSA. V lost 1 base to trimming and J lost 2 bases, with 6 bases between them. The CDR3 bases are TGTGCCAGCAGCTTAGGGGGGGGCAATCAGCCCCAGCATTTT. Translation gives CASSLGGGNQPQHF.

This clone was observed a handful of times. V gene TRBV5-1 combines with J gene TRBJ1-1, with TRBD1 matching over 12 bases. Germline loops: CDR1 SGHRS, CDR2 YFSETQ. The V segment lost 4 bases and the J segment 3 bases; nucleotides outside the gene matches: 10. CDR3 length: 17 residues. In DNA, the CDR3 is TGCGCCAGCAGCCCCGGGACAGGGGGCCTAGCGGACACTGAAGCTTTCTTT. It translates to CASSPGTGGLADTEAFF.

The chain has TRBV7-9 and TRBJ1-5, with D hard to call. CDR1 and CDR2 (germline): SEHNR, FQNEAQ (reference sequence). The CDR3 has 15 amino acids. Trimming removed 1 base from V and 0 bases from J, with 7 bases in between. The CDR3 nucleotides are TGTGCCAGCAGCTTAGGAGAAAATAGCAATCAGCCCCAGCATTTT. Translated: CASSLGENSNQPQHF.

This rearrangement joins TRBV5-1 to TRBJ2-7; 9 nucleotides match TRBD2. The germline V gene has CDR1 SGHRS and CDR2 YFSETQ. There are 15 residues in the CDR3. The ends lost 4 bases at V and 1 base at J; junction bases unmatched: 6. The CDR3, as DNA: TGCGCCAGCAGCAGCCTAGCGGGGACTTCCTACGAGCAGTACTTC. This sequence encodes CASSSLAGTSYEQYF.

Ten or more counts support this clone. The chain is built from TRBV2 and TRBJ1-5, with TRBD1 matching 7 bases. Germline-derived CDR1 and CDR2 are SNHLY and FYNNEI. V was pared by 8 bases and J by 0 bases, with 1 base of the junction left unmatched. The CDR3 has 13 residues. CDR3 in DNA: TGTGCCAGCGGACAGGTTAGCAATCAGCCCCAGCATTTT. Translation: CASGQVSNQPQHF.

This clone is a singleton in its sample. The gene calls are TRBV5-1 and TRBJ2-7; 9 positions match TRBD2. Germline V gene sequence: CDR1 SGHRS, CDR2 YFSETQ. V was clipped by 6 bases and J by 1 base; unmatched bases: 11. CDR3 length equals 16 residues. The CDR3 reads CASTLGASGGSYEQYF. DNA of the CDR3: TGCGCCAGCACTTTGGGGGCGAGCGGGGGGTCCTACGAGCAGTACTTC.

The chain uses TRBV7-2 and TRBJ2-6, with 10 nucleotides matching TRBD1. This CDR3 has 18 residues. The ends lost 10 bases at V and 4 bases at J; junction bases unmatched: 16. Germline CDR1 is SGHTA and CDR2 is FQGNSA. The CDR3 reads CATPSPGQGLSGANVLTF. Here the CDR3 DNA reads TGTGCCACCCCATCGCCGGGACAGGGGTTATCCGGGGCCAACGTCCTGACTTTC. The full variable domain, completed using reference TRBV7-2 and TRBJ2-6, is GAGVSQSPSNKVTEKGKDVELRCDPISGHTALYWYRQSLGQGLEFLIYFQGNSAPDKSGLPSDRFSAERTGGSVSTLTIQRTQQEDSAVYLCATPSPGQGLSGANVLTFGAGSRLTVL.